The source of this TCR beta chain is a study of shared clonotypes between healthy human individuals. All donors were healthy HIV-negative adults lacking recent acute infections or vaccinations. Here immunoSEQ multiplex PCR was the method, and the copy in TCRdb shows in-frame clones only, minus some. This repertoire shows hundreds of thousands of clones, 96% found once; its top ten account for 0.06%. The ends were cut back, 6 bases at V and 5 bases at J, with 12 bases in the middle. The CDR3 consists of 13 residues. Germline-derived CDR1 and CDR2 are MRHNA and SNTAGT. V is TRBV6-4 and J is TRBJ2-3, with D possibly TRBD2 on 5 matching bases. Sequenced material: naive CD4+ T cells sorted from blood. Noted subset: CD45RA+ positively selected. The receptor comes from a woman under 40 in good health. This CDR3 reads CASSLRRGDTQYF. CDR3 in DNA: TGTGCCAGCAGCCTAAGACGGGGAGATACGCAGTATTTT.